This TCR beta chain was identified during a study of blood T cell repertoires in COVID-19. Study information: T cells, B-cell-depleted T cells, or PBMCs supplied cDNA or gDNA.

The germline V and J ends were trimmed by 7 bases and 4 bases, with 7 bases remaining between them. The CDR3 is 11 amino acids. Looked up from germline, CDR1 is MNHEY and CDR2 is SVGAGI. In the authors' workflow: Counts of nucleated cells, estimated from reference gene primer amplification, were obtained. The protocol was immunoSEQ multiplex PCR, while the TCRdb copy is restricted to in-frame clones and leaves out a portion. V and J calls and clone size are as listed in that table; D and trimming were resolved from the DNA. The sample gives under 350,000 clones, approximately 85% of which show up once; roughly 7.8% is in the top ten.

The sequencing sample was made of peripheral blood. The V and J genes are TRBV6-5 and TRBJ1-2, with TRBD1 as a possible D gene (5 bases). The sequence came from a human donor in a cohort sampled during active COVID-19. The CDR3: CASKGVYGYTF. CDR3 bases: TGTGCCAGCAAAGGGGTCTATGGCTACACCTTC.